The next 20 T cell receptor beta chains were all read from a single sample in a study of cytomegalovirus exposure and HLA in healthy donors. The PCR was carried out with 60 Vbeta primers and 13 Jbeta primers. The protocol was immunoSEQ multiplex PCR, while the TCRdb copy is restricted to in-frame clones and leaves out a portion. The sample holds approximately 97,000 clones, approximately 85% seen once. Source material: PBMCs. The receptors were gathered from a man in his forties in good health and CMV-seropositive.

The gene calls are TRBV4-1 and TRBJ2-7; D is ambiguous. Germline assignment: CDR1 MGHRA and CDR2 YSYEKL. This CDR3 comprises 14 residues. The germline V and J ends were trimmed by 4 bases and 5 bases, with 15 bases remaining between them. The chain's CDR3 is CASSLSPQSNEQYF. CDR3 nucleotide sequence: TGCGCCAGCAGCCTTAGCCCCCAGAGTAACGAGCAGTACTTC.

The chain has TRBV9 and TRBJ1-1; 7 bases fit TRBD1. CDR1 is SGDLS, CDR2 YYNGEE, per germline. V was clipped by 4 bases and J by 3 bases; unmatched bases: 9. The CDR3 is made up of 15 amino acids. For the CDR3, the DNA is TGTGCCAGCAGCCCGCAGACAGGGTGGCACACTGAAGCTTTCTTT. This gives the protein CASSPQTGWHTEAFF.

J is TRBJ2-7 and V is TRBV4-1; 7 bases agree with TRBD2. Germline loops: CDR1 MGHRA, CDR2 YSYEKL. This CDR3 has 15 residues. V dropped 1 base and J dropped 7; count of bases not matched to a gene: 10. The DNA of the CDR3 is TGCGCCAGCAGCCAAGGACAAGCGGGATATGGGGAGCAGTACTTC. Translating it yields CASSQGQAGYGEQYF.

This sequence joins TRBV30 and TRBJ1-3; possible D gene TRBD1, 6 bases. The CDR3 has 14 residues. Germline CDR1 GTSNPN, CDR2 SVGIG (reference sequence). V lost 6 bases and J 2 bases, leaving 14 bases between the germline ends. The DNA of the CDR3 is TGTGCCTGTTACCTGGGGGCTACTGGAAACACCATATATTTT. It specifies CACYLGATGNTIYF.

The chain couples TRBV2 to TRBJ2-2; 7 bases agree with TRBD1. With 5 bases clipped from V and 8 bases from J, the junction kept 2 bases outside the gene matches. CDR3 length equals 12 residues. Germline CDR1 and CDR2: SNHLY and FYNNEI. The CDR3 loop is CASSWGQGELFF. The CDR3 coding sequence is TGTGCCAGCAGTTGGGGACAGGGGGAGCTGTTTTTT.

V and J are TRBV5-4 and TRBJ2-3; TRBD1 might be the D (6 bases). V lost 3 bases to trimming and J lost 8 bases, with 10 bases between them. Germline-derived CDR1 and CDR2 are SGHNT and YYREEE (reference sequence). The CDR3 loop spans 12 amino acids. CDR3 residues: CASSSPQGTQYF. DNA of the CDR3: TGTGCCAGCAGCTCGCCACAGGGTACGCAGTATTTT.

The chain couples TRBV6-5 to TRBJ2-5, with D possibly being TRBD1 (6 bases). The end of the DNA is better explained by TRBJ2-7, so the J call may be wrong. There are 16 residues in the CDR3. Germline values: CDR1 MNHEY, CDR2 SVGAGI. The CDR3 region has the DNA TGTGCCAGCAGTTACTCGAAGGGACACACCACCTACGAGCAGTACTTC. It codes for CASSYSKGHTTYEQYF.

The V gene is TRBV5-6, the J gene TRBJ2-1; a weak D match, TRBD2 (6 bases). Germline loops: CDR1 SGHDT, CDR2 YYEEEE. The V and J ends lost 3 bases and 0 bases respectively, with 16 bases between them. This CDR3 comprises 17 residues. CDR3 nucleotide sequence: TGTGCCAGCAGCTGGAGCGGGCGGGGACGCTCCTACAATGAGCAGTTCTTC. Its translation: CASSWSGRGRSYNEQFF.

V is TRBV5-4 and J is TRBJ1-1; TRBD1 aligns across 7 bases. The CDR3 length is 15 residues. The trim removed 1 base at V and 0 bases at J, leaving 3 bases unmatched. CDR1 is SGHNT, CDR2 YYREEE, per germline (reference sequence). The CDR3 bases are TGTGCCAGCAGCTTGCGACAGGGCATGAACACTGAAGCTTTCTTT. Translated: CASSLRQGMNTEAFF.

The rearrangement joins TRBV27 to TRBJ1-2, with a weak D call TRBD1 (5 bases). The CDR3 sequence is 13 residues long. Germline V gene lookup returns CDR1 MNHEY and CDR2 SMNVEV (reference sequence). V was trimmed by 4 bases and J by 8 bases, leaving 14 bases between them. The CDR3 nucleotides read TGTGCCAGCAGTTGGGACTCGGATGGGGGCTACACCTTC. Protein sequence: CASSWDSDGGYTF.

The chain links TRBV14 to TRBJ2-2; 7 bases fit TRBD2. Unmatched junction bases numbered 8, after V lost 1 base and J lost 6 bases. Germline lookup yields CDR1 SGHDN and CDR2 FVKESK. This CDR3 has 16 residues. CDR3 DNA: TGTGCCAGCAGCCAAGTTGGACTAGTGGGGGCCGGGGAGCTGTTTTTT. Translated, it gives CASSQVGLVGAGELFF.

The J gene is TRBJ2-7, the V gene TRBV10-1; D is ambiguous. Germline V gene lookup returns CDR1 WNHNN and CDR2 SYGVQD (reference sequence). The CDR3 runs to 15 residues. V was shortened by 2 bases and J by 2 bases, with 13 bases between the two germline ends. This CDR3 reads CASSEQAVGAYEQYF. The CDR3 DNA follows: TGCGCCAGCAGTGAGCAGGCAGTCGGCGCCTACGAGCAGTACTTC.

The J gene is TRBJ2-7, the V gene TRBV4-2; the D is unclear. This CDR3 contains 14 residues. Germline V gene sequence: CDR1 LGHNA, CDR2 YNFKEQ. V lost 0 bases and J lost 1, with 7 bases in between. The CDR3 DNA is TGTGCCAGCAGCCAAGATACCAGTTCCTACGAGCAGTACTTC. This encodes CASSQDTSSYEQYF.

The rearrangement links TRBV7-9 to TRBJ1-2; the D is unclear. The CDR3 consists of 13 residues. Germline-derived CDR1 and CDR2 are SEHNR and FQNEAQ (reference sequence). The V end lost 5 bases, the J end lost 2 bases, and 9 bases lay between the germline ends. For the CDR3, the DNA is TGTGCCAGCAGCCTTGACTTAAACTATGGCTACACCTTC. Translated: CASSLDLNYGYTF. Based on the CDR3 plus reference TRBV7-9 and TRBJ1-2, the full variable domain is DTGVSQNPRHKITKRGQNVTFRCDPISEHNRLYWYRQTLGQGPEFLTYFQNEAQLEKSRLLSDRFSAERPKGSFSTLEIQRTEQGDSAMYLCASSLDLNYGYTFGSGTRLTVV.

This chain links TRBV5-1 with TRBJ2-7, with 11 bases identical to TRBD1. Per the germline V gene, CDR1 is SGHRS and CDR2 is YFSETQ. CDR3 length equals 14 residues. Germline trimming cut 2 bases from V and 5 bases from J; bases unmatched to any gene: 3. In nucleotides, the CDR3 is TGCGCCAGCAGCTTCGGACAGGGGGCGGACGAGCAGTACTTC. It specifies CASSFGQGADEQYF.

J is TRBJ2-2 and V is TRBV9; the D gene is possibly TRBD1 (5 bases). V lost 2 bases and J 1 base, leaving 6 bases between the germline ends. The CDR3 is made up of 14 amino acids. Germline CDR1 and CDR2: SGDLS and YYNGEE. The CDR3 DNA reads TGTGCCAGCAGCGTCGACAGGAACACCGGGGAGCTGTTTTTT. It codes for CASSVDRNTGELFF. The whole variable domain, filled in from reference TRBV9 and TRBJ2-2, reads DSGVTQTPKHLITATGQRVTLRCSPRSGDLSVYWYQQSLDQGLQFLIQYYNGEERAKGNILERFSAQQFPDLHSELNLSSLELGDSALYFCASSVDRNTGELFFGEGSRLTVL.

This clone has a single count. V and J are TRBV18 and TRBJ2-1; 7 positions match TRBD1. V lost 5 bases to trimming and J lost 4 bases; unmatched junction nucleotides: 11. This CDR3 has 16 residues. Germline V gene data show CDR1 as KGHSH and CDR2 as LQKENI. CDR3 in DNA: TGTGCCAGCTCAACGACTCCGGACAGGCGGTACAATGAGCAGTTCTTC. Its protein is CASSTTPDRRYNEQFF.

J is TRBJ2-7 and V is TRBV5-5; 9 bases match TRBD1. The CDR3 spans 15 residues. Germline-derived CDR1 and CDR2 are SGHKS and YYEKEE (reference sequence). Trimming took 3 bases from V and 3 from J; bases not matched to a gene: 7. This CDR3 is CASSSSGTGNYEQYF. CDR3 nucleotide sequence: TGTGCCAGCAGCTCTTCGGGGACAGGGAACTACGAGCAGTACTTC.

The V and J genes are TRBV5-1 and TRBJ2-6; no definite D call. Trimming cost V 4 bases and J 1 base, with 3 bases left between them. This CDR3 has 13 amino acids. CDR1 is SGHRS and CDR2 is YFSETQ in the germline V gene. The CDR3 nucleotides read TGCGCCAGCAGCATATCTGGGGCCAACGTCCTGACTTTC. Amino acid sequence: CASSISGANVLTF.

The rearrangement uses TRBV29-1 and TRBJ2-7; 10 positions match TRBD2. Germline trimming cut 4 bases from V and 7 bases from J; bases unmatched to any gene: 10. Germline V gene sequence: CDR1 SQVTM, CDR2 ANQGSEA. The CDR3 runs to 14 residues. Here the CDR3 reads CSVVRASGSEEQYF. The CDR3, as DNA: TGCAGCGTTGTTCGAGCTAGCGGGAGTGAAGAGCAGTACTTC.